One sample yielded the 28 T cell receptor beta chains listed below, sequenced in a study of blood T cell repertoires in COVID-19. The data were produced by immunoSEQ multiplex PCR, yet TCRdb's version contains in-frame clones alone and is incomplete. The sample includes fewer than 350,000 clones, more than 70% of them seen just once. Sequencing was done on a sample of PBMCs or T cells enriched from blood (not recorded which). Receptors originate from a woman under 40 who had been exposed to COVID-19.

The V call is TRBV7-3, the J call TRBJ1-5, with a weak D call TRBD1 (6 bases). Trimming removed 5 bases from V and 7 bases from J, with 12 bases in between. Germline-derived CDR1 and CDR2 are SGHTA and FQGTGA. There are 13 residues in the CDR3. CDR3 in DNA: TGTGCCAGCAGCATGGGGGCCGAGCAGCCCCAGCATTTT. This translates into CASSMGAEQPQHF.

CDR3 nucleotides: TGTGCCAGCAGTGACTGGGGCATTTCCTACGAGCAGTACTTC. It codes for CASSDWGISYEQYF. The chain has TRBV25-1 and TRBJ2-7, with D possibly being TRBD1 (5 bases). Trimming took 3 bases from V and 1 from J, leaving 10 bases between them. Germline V gene sequence: CDR1 MGHDK, CDR2 SYGVNS. The CDR3 runs 14 residues.

CDR3 coding DNA: TGTGCCAGCAGCCACAAAGCGGGAGGAGTTAACAATGAGCAGTTCTTC. This sequence encodes CASSHKAGGVNNEQFF. V gene TRBV3-1 (or the pseudogene TRBV3-2) combines with J gene TRBJ2-1; 9 bases line up with TRBD2. After removal of 3 bases from V and 5 bases from J, the junction contained 8 bases not matched to a gene. Germline CDR1 reads LGHDT; CDR2 reads YNNKEL (reference sequence). This CDR3 comprises 16 residues.

The chain is built from TRBV28 and TRBJ1-3, with D perhaps TRBD1 (5 bases). From germline, CDR1 is MDHEN and CDR2 SYDVKM. Trimming took 5 bases from V and 0 from J, leaving 11 bases between them. The CDR3 spans 15 residues. The CDR3 sequence: CASSPRQNSGNTIYF. CDR3 coding DNA: TGTGCCAGCAGTCCCAGACAGAACTCTGGAAACACCATATATTTT.

The genes are TRBV10-3 and TRBJ2-2, with TRBD2 identical over 12 bases. The CDR3 sequence is 15 residues long. With 8 bases clipped from V and 5 bases from J, the junction kept 6 bases outside the gene matches. Germline V gene lookup returns CDR1 ENHRY and CDR2 SYGVKD. The CDR3 nucleotides read TGTGCCATCGGACCGGGACTAGCGGGTACCGGGGAGCTGTTTTTT. It yields the protein CAIGPGLAGTGELFF.

With regard to this clone: Additional DNA sequences in this sample encode the identical CDR3. The V gene is TRBV27, the J gene TRBJ2-7; 7 positions match TRBD1. V gave up 2 bases and J gave up 1 base; unmatched junction bases: 2. Germline assignment: CDR1 MNHEY and CDR2 SMNVEV (reference sequence). CDR3 length: 14 residues. The CDR3 DNA follows: TGTGCCAGCAGTTTAGGGGACAGTTCCTACGAGCAGTACTTC. Translating gives CASSLGDSSYEQYF.

The J gene is TRBJ1-4, the V gene TRBV19; 8 nucleotides agree with TRBD1. The CDR3 contains 14 residues. CDR1 is LNHDA, CDR2 SQIVND, per germline (reference sequence). V lost 5 bases, J lost 8 bases, and 7 bases stayed unmatched. The DNA of the CDR3 is TGTGCCAGTAGTGTCGACAGGGGACGGGAAAAACTGTTTTTT. Translated, it gives CASSVDRGREKLFF.

The chain joins TRBV10-1 to TRBJ2-7, with 7 bases aligning to TRBD1. Germline lookup yields CDR1 WNHNN and CDR2 SYGVQD (reference sequence). Trimming at V came to 2 bases and at J to 5 bases, leaving 9 bases not matched to a gene. This CDR3 contains 15 residues. CDR3 coding DNA: TGCGCCAGCAGTGAGATGGCAGGGGGTGTCGACGAGCAGTACTTC. This encodes CASSEMAGGVDEQYF.

This rearrangement joins TRBV19 to TRBJ2-2; 7 positions match TRBD2. The CDR3 loop spans 16 amino acids. V shed 7 bases and J 2 bases; nucleotides not matched to a gene: 10. Germline CDR1 reads LNHDA; CDR2 reads SQIVND (reference sequence). Written as DNA, the CDR3 is TGTGCCAGTAAGGGAGGGCTAGCGGTTAACACCGGGGAGCTGTTTTTT. The encoded protein is CASKGGLAVNTGELFF.

The chain has TRBV3-1 (or the pseudogene TRBV3-2) and TRBJ2-7; a possible D gene is TRBD1 (5 bases). V dropped 1 base and J dropped 2 bases, with 12 bases sitting between them. Germline V gene lookup returns CDR1 LGHDT and CDR2 YNNKEL (reference sequence). There are 15 residues in the CDR3. The CDR3 spells CASSQAPGLTYEQYF. The CDR3 DNA reads TGTGCCAGCAGCCAAGCCCCAGGGCTTACCTACGAGCAGTACTTC.

Written as DNA, the CDR3 is TGCGCCAGCAGCTTGGGACAGGGTCGGGCTGAAAAACTGTTTTTT. This encodes CASSLGQGRAEKLFF. The genes are TRBV5-1 and TRBJ1-4; 7 positions match TRBD1. Germline CDR1 reads SGHRS; CDR2 reads YFSETQ. This CDR3 contains 15 residues. J was trimmed by 7 bases and V by 0 bases; bases with no gene match: 6.

J is TRBJ2-7 and V is TRBV28, with a tentative D call TRBD2 (6 bases). The CDR3 is made up of 14 amino acids. From germline, CDR1 is MDHEN and CDR2 SYDVKM. V lost 2 bases and J 7 bases, leaving 15 bases between the germline ends. CDR3 residues: CASSLMGGGFEQYF. The CDR3 region has the DNA TGTGCCAGCAGTTTAATGGGAGGAGGGTTTGAGCAGTACTTC.

The rearrangement uses TRBV27 and TRBJ2-7; a possible D gene is TRBD2 (5 bases). Trimming stripped 2 bases from V and 4 bases from J, with 9 bases between. Germline V lookup: CDR1 MNHEY, CDR2 SMNVEV (reference sequence). CDR3 length: 13 residues. The CDR3 loop reads CASSLKEGYEQYF. The CDR3, as DNA: TGTGCCAGCAGTTTAAAAGAGGGTTACGAGCAGTACTTC.

V is TRBV15 and J is TRBJ2-7; TRBD2 is a possible D gene (5 bases). There are 14 residues in the CDR3. Germline CDR1 is LNHNV and CDR2 is YYDKDF (reference sequence). The V gene lost 1 base and the J gene lost 0 bases, with 7 bases spanning the gap. CDR3 loop: CATSRAGDSYEQYF. In nucleotides, the CDR3 is TGTGCCACCAGCAGAGCCGGGGACTCCTACGAGCAGTACTTC. The full variable domain, completed using reference TRBV15 and TRBJ2-7, is DAMVIQNPRYQVTQFGKPVTLSCSQTLNHNVMYWYQQKSSQAPKLLFHYYDKDFNNEADTPDNFQSRRPNTSFCFLDIRSPGLGDTAMYLCATSRAGDSYEQYFGPGTRLTVT.

This clone has just a few counts. V is TRBV9 and J is TRBJ1-5, with 7 bases aligning to TRBD1. This CDR3 has 14 amino acids. Germline V gene data show CDR1 as SGDLS and CDR2 as YYNGEE. J gave up 5 bases and V 2 bases, and 4 bases lay outside the gene matches. The chain's CDR3 is CASSVTGWDQPQHF. The CDR3 bases are TGTGCCAGCAGCGTGACAGGGTGGGATCAGCCCCAGCATTTT.

The rearrangement uses TRBV7-4 and TRBJ1-3, with 7 bases that match TRBD1. CDR3 length: 18 amino acids. The V and J ends lost 3 bases and 1 base, in that order; junction bases with no gene match: 12. Per the germline V gene, CDR1 is SGHVT and CDR2 is SQSDAQ. The CDR3 DNA reads TGTGCCAGCAGCTTTGGAGGGGGCCCAAATTATTCTGGAAACACCATATATTTT. Protein sequence: CASSFGGGPNYSGNTIYF.

This chain joins TRBV29-1 and TRBJ1-3; no reliable D call. CDR1 is SQVTM, CDR2 ANQGSEA, per germline. The CDR3 spans 15 residues. Trimming left V 4 bases short and J 0 bases short, with 13 bases between. The CDR3 DNA follows: TGCAGCGTTGCTGTAGACGGGTCCTCTGGAAACACCATATATTTT. Translated, it gives CSVAVDGSSGNTIYF.

The rearrangement links TRBV27 to TRBJ2-5, with TRBD1 as a possible D gene (5 bases). The CDR3 consists of 14 residues. V lost 3 bases, J lost 5 bases, and 13 bases lay in between. Germline CDR1 and CDR2: MNHEY and SMNVEV (reference sequence). The CDR3 DNA reads TGTGCCAGCAGTTTTGGGGCCAGTCGGGAGACCCAGTACTTC. Translating it yields CASSFGASRETQYF.

This rearrangement joins TRBV11-3 to TRBJ2-7; tentatively, D is TRBD1 (6 bases). In germline, CDR1 is SGHNT, CDR2 YENEEA. Trimming removed 5 bases from V and 3 bases from J, with 11 bases in between. The CDR3 has 13 residues. The CDR3 coding sequence is TGTGCCAGCAGCCCCAGGGGTGTCTACGAGCAGTACTTC. Translation: CASSPRGVYEQYF.

The gene calls are TRBV27 and TRBJ2-1; a possible D gene is TRBD1 (5 bases). Trimming took off 5 bases at V and 9 bases at J, with 23 bases between the two ends. CDR3 size: 16 residues. CDR1 is MNHEY, CDR2 SMNVEV, per germline (reference sequence). The CDR3 DNA is TGTGCCAGCAGTGAAACCCCGGGTCCGTTTAGGGGTGAGCAGTTCTTC. Residues: CASSETPGPFRGEQFF.

The V and J genes are TRBV7-8 and TRBJ1-1; 7 nucleotides agree with TRBD1. Trimming at V came to 4 bases and at J to 4 bases, leaving 9 bases not matched to a gene. Germline V gene lookup returns CDR1 SGHVS and CDR2 FQNEAQ. The CDR3 length is 15 residues. The CDR3 is CASSSATGTTTEAFF. CDR3 DNA: TGTGCCAGCAGCTCCGCGACAGGGACCACCACTGAAGCTTTCTTT.

This chain uses TRBV19 with TRBJ1-5; D possibly corresponds to TRBD1 (6 bases). The V gene lost 5 bases and the J gene lost 3 bases, with 14 bases spanning the gap. In germline, CDR1 is LNHDA, CDR2 SQIVND (reference sequence). The length of the CDR3 is 15 residues. The CDR3 loop is CASSSHGQTNQPQHF. The CDR3 region has the DNA TGTGCCAGTAGTTCCCACGGACAGACCAATCAGCCCCAGCATTTT.

Only a few counts were recorded for this clone. The chain employs TRBV5-1 and TRBJ1-2; 9 positions match TRBD1. Unmatched junction bases numbered 8, after V lost 2 bases and J lost 0 bases. The CDR3 contains 17 residues. CDR1 SGHRS and CDR2 YFSETQ come from the germline V gene. As DNA, the CDR3 is TGCGCCAGCAGCTTAGACTCACAGGGGGCTGCTAACTATGGCTACACCTTC. The encoded protein is CASSLDSQGAANYGYTF.

The gene calls are TRBV29-1 and TRBJ2-3; perhaps TRBD1 as D (6 bases). CDR1 is SQVTM, CDR2 ANQGSEA, per germline. CDR3 length: 13 amino acids. V was pared by 5 bases and J by 0 bases, with 9 bases between. The CDR3 nucleotides read TGCAGCGTTTCAGGGGTTAGCACAGATACGCAGTATTTT. As protein: CSVSGVSTDTQYF.

This clone came up once. The genes are TRBV5-6 and TRBJ2-7; D perhaps matches TRBD1 (6 bases). From germline, CDR1 is SGHDT and CDR2 YYEEEE. The CDR3 sequence is 13 residues long. V was shortened by 2 bases and J by 5 bases, with 11 bases between the two germline ends. DNA for the CDR3: TGTGCCAGCAGCTTCAGGGGTAGCCACGAGCAGTACTTC. This translates into CASSFRGSHEQYF.

The gene calls are TRBV19 and TRBJ1-5; 8 bases align to TRBD1. Germline V gene sequence: CDR1 LNHDA, CDR2 SQIVND (reference sequence). Germline trimming cut 8 bases from V and 3 bases from J; bases unmatched to any gene: 3. This CDR3 comprises 13 residues. The CDR3 DNA is TGTGCCAGTGGGCAGGGGGCCAATCAGCCCCAGCATTTT. Translated: CASGQGANQPQHF.

This rearrangement joins TRBV27 to TRBJ1-1; 9 bases are a match to TRBD1. Germline CDR1 is MNHEY and CDR2 is SMNVEV (reference sequence). The V gene end was trimmed by 4 bases and the J gene end by 0 bases; junction bases not matched to a gene: 15. The CDR3 length is 19 residues. The CDR3 here is CASSSPPRGQGGMNTEAFF. CDR3 DNA sequence: TGTGCCAGCAGTTCCCCTCCCCGGGGACAGGGAGGAATGAACACTGAAGCTTTCTTT.

CDR3 nucleotide sequence: TGTGCCAGCAGCCCTGGGGGGACTGGGGTGAGGGATGAGCAGTTCTTC. Protein product: CASSPGGTGVRDEQFF. V and J are TRBV5-4 and TRBJ2-1; weak D call: TRBD2 (6 bases). Germline values: CDR1 SGHNT, CDR2 YYREEE (reference sequence). The CDR3 contains 16 residues. V was trimmed by 4 bases and J by 8 bases, leaving 22 bases between them.